Here is one T cell receptor beta chain with its context. The clone's antigen remains unknown. No qualities accompany the bases; no much larger clone lies one base away. This specimen comes from a study of cytomegalovirus exposure and HLA in healthy donors (dated by TCRdb to about 2017). About the study as a whole: An earlier analysis of some 500 of the donors reported about 250 Gb of sequence data and 117 million unique TCR beta sequences from some 180 million T cells. A later genetic analysis used genome-wide SNP genotypes for about 65% of the roughly 700 donors, treating that subset as a discovery cohort. The number of typed donors differed by locus: 629-630 for A, B, C, DRB1 and DQB1; 522 for DQA1; approximately 610 for DPA1; and roughly 490 for DPB1. Class I and class II HLA loci were covered by the typing at four-digit resolution. In a later analysis, previously published TCR beta repertoires from several hundred donors were re-analyzed and high-resolution HLA genotyping was added so that TCR occurrence patterns could be studied. An earlier analysis of fewer than 700 of the donors applied high-throughput TCR beta sequencing to assess whether each TCR beta V gene segment acted as functional or pseudogenic. Every repertoire in the discovery cohort had been generated on one and the same sequencing platform. Among 300 to 500 genotyped donors of the cohort, an average of roughly 230,000 unique TCR beta nucleotide sequences was sequenced per donor, of which 15% to 20% were non-productive. Along with the approximately 670-subject first cohort, a separate validation cohort of around 110 different subjects was used. The T cell repertoires of 670 or so subjects were profiled by immunosequencing and related to cytomegalovirus serostatus. Of the roughly 400 genotyped donors, 75% to 85% were placed in the genetic ancestry cluster associated with self-reported Caucasian donors. Donor age, sex, ethnicity and CMV serostatus were compiled together with the repertoire data. The later analysis used no new phenotypic data to find candidate immune exposures, relying instead on TCR beta sequences and their occurrence across donors. An early release covering 500 to 750 HLA-typed donors comprised 300 to 350 gigabases of sequencing data and some 79 million unique TCR sequences. The study combined high-throughput TCR immunosequencing, statistical association of individual TCRs with disease status, and machine learning to predict cytomegalovirus infection status. The study aimed to test whether signatures of past pathogen exposure could be identified by cataloging public T cell receptors. A few DR-DQ haplotypes were treated as single units for association and clustering because of strong linkage in the cohort. What the research found in general, with its limitations: In a later analysis, most CMV-associated TCR beta chains were found to appear HLA-restricted, with HLA associations seemingly driven largely by CMV exposure. A later analysis found that TCR association rates varied across HLA loci, with DRB1 alleles showing the most associated TCRs and HLA-C alleles the fewest. The authors suggested that the approach could potentially be generalized to other disease states and immunological phenotypes. This cohort had only TCR beta chains sequenced, and the lack of alpha or paired-chain data limited which features could be detected. V-gene and J-gene trimming of TCR beta chains was associated with a missense DCLRE1C variant in a later genetic analysis, and the association was replicated in an independent cohort. Because HLA typing was unavailable for some donors at each locus, only the typed subset was used in association tests. In a later genetic analysis, fewer N-insertions in productive TCRs were reported among donors in an Asian-associated ancestry cluster than the roughly 670-donor mean. In an earlier analysis of around 500 of the donors, most TCR beta V segments appeared in productive rearrangements about 87% or about 30% of the time, broadly matching IMGT annotations. Sequencing depth was assumed to be roughly uniform across donors in the presence/absence analyses, though that assumption may not hold. A group of highly shared sequence variants was considered likely to be a technical artifact of the sequencing pipeline. In vitro tests confirmed that a few of the cytomegalovirus-associated TCR beta chains recognize cytomegalovirus antigens. In a later analysis, around 15,000 TCR beta sequences were associated with specific HLA alleles at a false discovery rate of 0.05. When HLA alleles, especially DR and DQ, strongly co-occurred, attributing TCR associations to individual alleles was difficult. A further reported finding was that TCR beta sequences accurately predicted the HLA-A and HLA-B alleles for most subjects in the first cohort. Linkage disequilibrium might explain the correlated functional status among segregating V segments, but an unknown experimental factor could not be ruled out. Across donors, most TCR sequences were observed very rarely, whereas some public TCRs were present in many individuals. Roughly 17 rarely observed V segments, including chromosome 9 orphons, were excluded from the earlier analysis of 550 to 700 of the donors because counts were too low. Some IMGT-functional V segments, including TRBV6-2 and TRBV6-3, could not be distinguished by the 87-base-pair reads and were therefore excluded. A later analysis reported that several top co-occurrence clusters appeared linked to parvovirus B19, influenza, CMV and Epstein-Barr virus. In the study, about 150 TCR beta chains were listed as associated with cytomegalovirus. Compared with equally common non-associated chains, HLA-associated TCR beta chains in a later analysis were more clonally expanded and had lower generation probabilities. The only immune exposure information available for the cohort was CMV serostatus. In both the original and validation cohorts, the classifier was reported to diagnose cytomegalovirus status with high specificity and sensitivity.

The library was prepared using the immunoSEQ multiplex PCR assay. The multiplex PCR relied on a mix of 60 forward primers for TCR Vbeta segments and 13 reverse primers for TCR Jbeta segments. The CDR3 region of rearranged TCR beta genes was amplified from genomic DNA with a multiplex PCR assay. The amplified TCR beta libraries were sequenced on the Illumina HiSeq System as 87-base-pair reads. Processing in the source paper ran as follows. A later analysis tallied approximately 87 million unique TCR beta chains across the 666 repertoires, and around 9.9 million of those chains were shared by two or more donors. A nearest-neighbor algorithm error-corrected the raw reads and collapsed the reads into unique sequences, merging closely related sequences to remove PCR and sequencing errors. To assign V, D and J gene segments, CDR3 sequences were aligned to IMGT reference sequences. For a sequence to be retained, a match of at least six nucleotides was required to both a V gene segment and a J gene segment. Rearrangements were called productive when the CDR3 lacked stop codons and stayed in frame with V and J; all others were non-productive. CDR3 was defined according to IMGT convention as the region running from the second conserved V-encoded cysteine to the conserved J-encoded phenylalanine. Sequences without an unambiguous match to a single V gene segment were excluded from the earlier analysis of over 500 of the donors. An earlier analysis of several hundred of the donors called V segments functional above 56.7% productive rearrangements and segregating when the between-donor standard deviation exceeded 5%. To diagnose cytomegalovirus status from the catalog of TCR beta chain sequences, a statistical classification framework was built. In a later analysis, TCR nucleotide sequences were compared against IMGT/GENE-DB human TR gene sequences so that V and J genes could be assigned. In a later analysis, CDR3 sequences and most-parsimonious VDJ recombination scenarios were assigned using the TCRdist pipeline. A later analysis defined each TCR beta chain by its CDR3 amino acid sequence plus V-gene family, and excluded reads lacking a unique V-gene family. A later analysis removed roughly 590 highly shared, low-generation-probability nucleotide sequences to deal with suspected cross-contamination and a sequencing artifact. In a later analysis, a clonal expansion index for each public chain was calculated from normalized within-repertoire ranks of inferred template counts. In a later analysis, generation probabilities were computed using a VDJ recombination model fitted to out-of-frame rearrangements, and the results were checked against IGoR. In a later analysis, TCR-TCR, TCR-HLA and TCR-CMV co-occurrence was scored with hypergeometric tests, and a repertoire-size bias correction was applied to TCR pairs. To estimate false discovery rates, a later analysis permuted the HLA or CMV assignments 20 times. In a later analysis, co-occurring TCRs were grouped with DBSCAN, and TCRdist sequence similarity was added when clustering was performed within HLA-allele-positive subsets. Repertoires with fewer than 30,000 or more than 120,000 public chains, plus five repertoires with anomalous nucleotide sharing, were excluded from co-occurrence clustering. TCRdb took over this immuneACCESS table, retaining in-frame rearrangements with V and J assigned. Such tables are incomplete; in checked studies, under half of the missing clones stem from an unresolved V gene, and the remainder is unexplained. That table supplies the V and J calls and clone size; D and trimming were determined from the DNA. This sample lists roughly 140,000 clones; approximately 80% were detected once. The ten largest make up about 5% of the sample.

The V end gives up 2 bases and the J end 5 bases, leaving 8 bases in the junction not matched to a gene. The germline V gene gives CDR1 as SGHTA and CDR2 as FQGNSA. The CDR3 runs 16 residues from the cysteine to the phenylalanine. Just the 48-base CDR3 DNA is kept, in frame starting at base 1. In total, more than 500 healthy bone marrow donors made up the cohort. Cohort members were all nominally healthy when sampled, although unrecorded immune exposures were likely present. The donor was CMV seronegative and belonged to the group of around 350 seronegative cohort members. Each donor provided a peripheral blood sample, and peripheral blood mononuclear cells were used for TCR beta sequencing. The Qiagen DNeasy Blood Extraction Kit was used to extract genomic DNA from the blood cell samples.

The chain is encoded by TRBV7-2 joined to TRBJ2-3; TRBD2 lines up with 9 middle nucleotides. The specimen sequenced was PBMCs. The sequence was collected from a male donor in good health and CMV-seronegative. The CDR3 region: CASSLTGTSRRDTQYF. DNA sequence: TGTGCCAGCAGCTTAACCGGGACTAGCCGTAGAGATACGCAGTATTTT.